These 19 T cell receptor beta chains share one sample of origin, sequenced in a study of blood T cell dynamics during melanoma immunotherapy. Profiling relied on immunoSEQ multiplex PCR, and the TCRdb table lists in-frame clones only, not all of them. This sample has about 14,000 clones, with about 92% found just once. The time point here: pre-treatment baseline. Specimen: effector memory CD8+ T cells from blood, collected from a patient treated with checkpoint blockade. The source is a human donor with melanoma.

V is TRBV13 and J is TRBJ2-1, with 8 positions matching TRBD2. V was clipped by 1 base and J by 7 bases; unmatched bases: 6. This CDR3 comprises 15 residues. Germline V gives CDR1 PRHDT, CDR2 FYEKMQ (reference sequence). Here the CDR3 reads CASSLAGGPGNEQFF. For the CDR3, the DNA is TGTGCCAGCAGCTTAGCGGGAGGGCCTGGGAATGAGCAGTTCTTC.

V gene TRBV13 combines with J gene TRBJ2-1, with 7 bases identical to TRBD1. The CDR3 is made up of 16 amino acids. The junction had 7 bases not matched to a gene; V was cut back by 1 base and J by 4 bases. From germline, CDR1 is PRHDT and CDR2 FYEKMQ (reference sequence). The CDR3: CASSLVGRGSYNEQFF. The CDR3 nucleotides read TGTGCCAGCAGCTTAGTGGGCAGGGGGAGTTACAATGAGCAGTTCTTC.

The chain combines TRBV27 with TRBJ1-2; 7 bases are a match to TRBD1. V lost 5 bases, J lost 5 bases, and 8 bases stayed unmatched. CDR3 length equals 14 residues. Germline-derived CDR1 and CDR2 are MNHEY and SMNVEV (reference sequence). The CDR3, as DNA: TGTGCCAGCAGTAGTATAGGACAGGAGTATGGCTACACCTTC. Translating it yields CASSSIGQEYGYTF.

Only one count was recorded for this clone. The J gene is TRBJ2-3, the V gene TRBV28; D unresolved. This CDR3 comprises 17 residues. Trimming pared 4 bases from V and 0 bases from J, leaving 17 bases between. Germline V gives CDR1 MDHEN, CDR2 SYDVKM. CDR3 amino acids: CASSSRVPLSSTDTQYF. The CDR3 DNA sequence: TGTGCCAGCAGTTCTCGAGTTCCCCTATCTAGCACAGATACGCAGTATTTT.

The chain recombines TRBV4-1 with TRBJ2-7, with a weak D call TRBD1 (6 bases). V was pared by 1 base and J by 6 bases, with 13 bases between. The V gene's germline CDR1 is MGHRA and CDR2 YSYEKL. CDR3 length equals 14 residues. The CDR3 here is CASSQGQVGLEQYF. The CDR3 DNA follows: TGCGCCAGCAGCCAAGGACAGGTGGGGCTCGAGCAGTACTTC.

The CDR3 sequence is CASSVAPGREPYEQYF. The CDR3 nucleotides are TGTGCCAGCAGCGTAGCACCGGGGAGGGAGCCTTACGAGCAGTACTTC. V gene TRBV9 combines with J gene TRBJ2-7; 7 bases align to TRBD2. The CDR3 has 16 residues. Germline V CDR1 and CDR2: SGDLS, YYNGEE. V shed 0 bases and J 4 bases; nucleotides not matched to a gene: 10.

V gene TRBV4-3 combines with J gene TRBJ2-7, with 8 bases fitting TRBD1. Germline V gene sequence: CDR1 LGHNA, CDR2 YSLEER. CDR3 length equals 15 residues. The junction had 4 bases not matched to a gene; V was cut back by 1 base and J by 2 bases. The CDR3 bases are TGCGCCAGCAGCCAAGGGGGGACAGGCCCCTACGAGCAGTACTTC. It is translated as CASSQGGTGPYEQYF.

This clone has a single count. The V and J genes are TRBV13 and TRBJ2-5; D not resolved. The J call may be wrong; the DNA end is better matched by TRBJ2-7. CDR1 and CDR2 (germline): PRHDT, FYEKMQ (reference sequence). This CDR3 has 13 amino acids. CDR3 protein: CASSLGLTYEQYF. The DNA of the CDR3 is TGTGCCAGCAGCTTAGGTCTAACCTACGAGCAGTACTTC.

The table lists this clone with a count of one. The rearrangement joins TRBV12-5 to TRBJ2-1; TRBD2 matches at 7 bases. V shed 2 bases and J 2 bases; nucleotides not matched to a gene: 0. CDR1 and CDR2 (germline): LGHNT, FRNRAP. The CDR3 consists of 14 residues. In DNA, the CDR3 is TGTGCTAGTGGTTTGAGCGGGACCTACAATGAGCAGTTCTTC. Protein sequence: CASGLSGTYNEQFF. The full variable domain, rest sourced from reference TRBV12-5 and TRBJ2-1, is DARVTQTPRHKVTEMGQEVTMRCQPILGHNTVFWYRQTMMQGLELLAYFRNRAPLDDSGMPKDRFSAEMPDATLATLKIQPSEPRDSAVYFCASGLSGTYNEQFFGPGTRLTVL.

This clone appeared a single time. The CDR3, as DNA: TGCGCCAGCAGCGTGGACCTGACAGCCTATGGCTACACCTTC. Residues: CASSVDLTAYGYTF. The genes are TRBV4-1 and TRBJ1-2, with a possible D match to TRBD1 (5 bases). The CDR3 covers 14 residues. Deletions cut 5 bases from V and 4 bases from J, with 14 bases between. The V gene's germline CDR1 is MGHRA and CDR2 YSYEKL.

The chain carries TRBV2 and TRBJ2-5; the D gene is possibly TRBD2 (5 bases). Germline CDR1 SNHLY, CDR2 FYNNEI. CDR3 length equals 13 residues. The V gene lost 6 bases and the J gene lost 5 bases, with 13 bases spanning the gap. CDR3 loop: CASSADPGETQYF. In DNA, the CDR3 is TGTGCCAGCAGCGCAGACCCGGGGGAGACCCAGTACTTC.

V and J are TRBV19 and TRBJ1-5, with D perhaps matching TRBD1 (6 bases). V was shortened by 6 bases and J by 4 bases, with 7 bases between the two germline ends. The CDR3 sequence is 12 residues long. Germline-derived CDR1 and CDR2 are LNHDA and SQIVND (reference sequence). Written as DNA, the CDR3 is TGTGCCAGTAGCCAGGGGAATCAGCCCCAGCATTTT. Protein sequence: CASSQGNQPQHF.

This sequence joins TRBV4-1 and TRBJ2-7; TRBD2 is a possible D gene (5 bases). CDR1 is MGHRA and CDR2 is YSYEKL in the germline V gene. CDR3 length: 15 amino acids. Trimming took off 3 bases at V and 6 bases at J, with 18 bases between the two ends. The CDR3 DNA sequence: TGCGCCAGCAGCCAGCCTACTAGTGGAGTGACCGAGCAGTACTTC. Translating gives CASSQPTSGVTEQYF.

V gene TRBV5-8 combines with J gene TRBJ2-1; 12 positions agree with TRBD1. CDR1 and CDR2 from the germline V gene are SGHTS and YDEGEE. This CDR3 comprises 14 residues. J gave up 9 bases and V 10 bases, and 11 bases lay outside the gene matches. DNA for the CDR3: TGTGCCTCCTCCCAGGGACAGGGGGCATCTGAGCAGTTCTTC. The encoded protein is CASSQGQGASEQFF.

V usage is TRBV4-3 and J usage is TRBJ1-1, with TRBD1 matching 7 bases. The CDR3 loop spans 15 amino acids. V shed 4 bases, J shed 3 bases, and the junction held 8 bases outside the gene matches. Germline V gene sequence: CDR1 LGHNA, CDR2 YSLEER. CDR3 in amino acids: CASSPGPTGDTEAFF. The CDR3 coding sequence is TGCGCCAGCAGCCCCGGCCCCACAGGGGACACTGAAGCTTTCTTT.

The chain is built from TRBV19 and TRBJ2-7, with 8 bases aligning to TRBD1. J was trimmed by 6 bases and V by 3 bases; bases with no gene match: 7. CDR3 length equals 14 residues. The germline CDR1 and CDR2 sequences are LNHDA and SQIVND (reference sequence). The CDR3 sequence: CASSMSSGGSEQYF. CDR3 DNA sequence: TGTGCCAGTAGTATGTCGTCAGGGGGCAGCGAGCAGTACTTC.

The rearrangement joins TRBV27 to TRBJ1-2; 10 nucleotides match TRBD1. The germline gives CDR1 MNHEY, CDR2 SMNVEV (reference sequence). This CDR3 contains 16 residues. Germline trimming cut 5 bases from V and 0 bases from J; bases unmatched to any gene: 6. The CDR3 nucleotides read TGTGCCAGCAGTCCCCCGGGACAGGGGTCTAACTATGGCTACACCTTC. Its translation: CASSPPGQGSNYGYTF.

This rearrangement joins TRBV19 to TRBJ2-1, with 13 bases identical to TRBD2. The germline gives CDR1 LNHDA, CDR2 SQIVND (reference sequence). V shed 0 bases, J shed 8 bases, and the junction held 7 bases outside the gene matches. The CDR3 contains 17 residues. The CDR3 here is CASSIETSGRGWYEQFF. In DNA form, the CDR3 reads TGTGCCAGTAGTATAGAAACTAGCGGGAGGGGATGGTATGAGCAGTTCTTC.

The rearrangement uses TRBV9 and TRBJ2-7, with 7 positions matching TRBD2. Germline V gives CDR1 SGDLS, CDR2 YYNGEE. With V trimmed by 1 base and J by 6 bases, 7 bases remained unmatched. CDR3 size: 14 residues. In DNA, the CDR3 is TGTGCCAGCAGCGTATTGGAGCGGGGCGTCGAGCAGTACTTC. It specifies CASSVLERGVEQYF.